This T cell receptor beta chain was recovered during a study of blood T cell repertoires in COVID-19. Study information: From T cells, B-cell-depleted T cells, or PBMCs came the material, which was cDNA or gDNA.

V was shortened by 3 bases and J by 5 bases, with 18 bases between the two germline ends. Germline lookup yields CDR1 LGHNA and CDR2 YNFKEQ. This CDR3 is 16 amino acids long. Assay used: immunoSEQ multiplex PCR; TCRdb lists only in-frame clones, some missing. This sample yields 40,000 to 55,000 clones, of which more than 70% are seen a single time; roughly 14% belongs to the top ten. The V call is TRBV4-2, the J call TRBJ2-3, with D possibly matching TRBD2 (7 bases). The receptor was isolated from a human donor in a cohort sampled during active COVID-19. Sample: peripheral blood. The CDR3 bases are TGTGCCAGCAGCCATGGAACTGGGGGGGGGCGAGATACGCAGTATTTT. This gives the protein CASSHGTGGGRDTQYF.